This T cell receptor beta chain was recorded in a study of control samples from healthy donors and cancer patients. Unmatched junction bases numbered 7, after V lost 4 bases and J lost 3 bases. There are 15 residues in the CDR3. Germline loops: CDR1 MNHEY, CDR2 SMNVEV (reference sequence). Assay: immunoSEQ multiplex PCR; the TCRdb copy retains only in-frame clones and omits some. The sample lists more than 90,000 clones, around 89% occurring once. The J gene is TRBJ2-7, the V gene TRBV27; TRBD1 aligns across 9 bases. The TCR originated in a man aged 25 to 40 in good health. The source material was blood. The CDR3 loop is CASSSRTGVGYEQYF. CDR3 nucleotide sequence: TGTGCCAGCAGTTCTCGGACAGGGGTAGGCTACGAGCAGTACTTC.